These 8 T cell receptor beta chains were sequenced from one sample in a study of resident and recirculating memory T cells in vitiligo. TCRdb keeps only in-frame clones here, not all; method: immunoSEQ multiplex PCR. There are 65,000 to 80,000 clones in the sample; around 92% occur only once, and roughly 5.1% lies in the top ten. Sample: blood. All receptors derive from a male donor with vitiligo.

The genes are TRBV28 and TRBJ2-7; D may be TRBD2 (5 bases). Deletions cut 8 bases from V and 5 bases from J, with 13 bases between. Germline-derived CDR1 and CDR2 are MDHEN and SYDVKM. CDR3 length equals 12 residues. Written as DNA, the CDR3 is TGTGCCAGCCTAGGGTCCGGGAACGAGCAGTACTTC. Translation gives CASLGSGNEQYF.

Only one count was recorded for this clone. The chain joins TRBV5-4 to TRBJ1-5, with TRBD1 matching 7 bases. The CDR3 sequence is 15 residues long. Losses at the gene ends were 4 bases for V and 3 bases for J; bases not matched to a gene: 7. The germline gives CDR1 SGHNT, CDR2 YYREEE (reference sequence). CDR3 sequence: CASSPDRADNQPQHF. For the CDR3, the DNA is TGTGCCAGCAGCCCAGACAGGGCGGACAATCAGCCCCAGCATTTT.

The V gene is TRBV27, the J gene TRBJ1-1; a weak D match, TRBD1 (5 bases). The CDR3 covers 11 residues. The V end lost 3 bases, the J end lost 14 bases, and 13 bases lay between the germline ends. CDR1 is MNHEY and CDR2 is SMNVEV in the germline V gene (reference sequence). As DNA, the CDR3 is TGTGCCAGCAGTTTGGGGCAGGACCGATTCTTT. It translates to CASSLGQDRFF.

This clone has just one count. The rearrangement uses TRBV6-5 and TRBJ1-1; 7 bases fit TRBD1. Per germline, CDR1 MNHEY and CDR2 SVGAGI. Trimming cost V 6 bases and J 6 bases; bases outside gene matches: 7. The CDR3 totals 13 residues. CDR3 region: CASSGTASAEAFF. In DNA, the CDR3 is TGTGCCAGCAGCGGGACAGCCAGCGCTGAAGCTTTCTTT.

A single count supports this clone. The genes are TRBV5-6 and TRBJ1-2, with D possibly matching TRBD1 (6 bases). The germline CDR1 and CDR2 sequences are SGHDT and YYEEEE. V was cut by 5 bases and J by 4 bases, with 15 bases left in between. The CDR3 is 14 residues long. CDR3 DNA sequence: TGTGCCAGCAGGCTGCTGGGGGCAGGCTATGGCTACACCTTC. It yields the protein CASRLLGAGYGYTF.

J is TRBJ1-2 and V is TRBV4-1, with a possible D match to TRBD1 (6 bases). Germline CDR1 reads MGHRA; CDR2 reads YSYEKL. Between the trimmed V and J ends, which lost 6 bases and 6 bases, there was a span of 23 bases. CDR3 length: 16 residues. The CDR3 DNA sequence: TGCGCCAGCAGAAGGGCGGGCAGGGGTTCCAAGGATGGCTACACCTTC. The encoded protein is CASRRAGRGSKDGYTF.

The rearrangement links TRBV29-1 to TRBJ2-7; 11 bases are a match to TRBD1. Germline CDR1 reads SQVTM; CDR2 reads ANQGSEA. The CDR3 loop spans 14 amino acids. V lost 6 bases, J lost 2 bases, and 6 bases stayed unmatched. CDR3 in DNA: TGCAGCGTCGGACAGGGGGCGATCCCCTACGAGCAGTACTTC. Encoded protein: CSVGQGAIPYEQYF.

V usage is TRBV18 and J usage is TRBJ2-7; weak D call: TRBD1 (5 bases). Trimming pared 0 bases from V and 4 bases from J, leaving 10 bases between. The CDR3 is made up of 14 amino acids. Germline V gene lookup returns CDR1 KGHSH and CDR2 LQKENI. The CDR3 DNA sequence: TGTGCCAGCTCACCACCGGATCAGGGTTACGAGCAGTACTTC. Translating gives CASSPPDQGYEQYF.